A single sample is the source of the 31 T cell receptor beta chains below, sequenced in a study of Ad26.COV2.S vaccination and SARS-CoV-2 variants. Noted treatment: about 20 received Ad26.COV2.S at low or high dose, single or two shots; several received placebo; per-sample allocation not given. Collection of the samples took place on day 63 after the first injection of vaccine or placebo. The protocol was immunoSEQ multiplex PCR, while the TCRdb copy is restricted to in-frame clones and leaves out a portion. The sample consists of over 350,000 clones, about nine tenths of them appearing once. The sequencing used peripheral blood, collected in a trial of Ad26.COV2.S vaccine versus placebo. These TCRs come from a person aged 18-65 years who received the Ad26.COV2.S COVID-19 vaccine or a placebo.

For this clone: Other DNA sequences within the sample encode an identical CDR3. This chain connects TRBV14 to TRBJ1-1, with D perhaps matching TRBD1 (5 bases). Germline V gene lookup returns CDR1 SGHDN and CDR2 FVKESK. This CDR3 contains 13 residues. V was pared by 5 bases and J by 0 bases, with 7 bases between. For the CDR3, the DNA is TGTGCCAGCAGCGAGGGGTTGAACACTGAAGCTTTCTTT. Protein sequence: CASSEGLNTEAFF.

This chain connects TRBV7-8 to TRBJ1-6; D is possibly TRBD1 (6 bases). Germline assignment: CDR1 SGHVS and CDR2 FQNEAQ. Trimming shortened V by 1 base and J by 0 bases, and 7 bases separated the two germline ends. The CDR3 totals 16 residues. This chain's CDR3 is CASSLEGGSYNSPLHF. The CDR3 coding sequence is TGTGCCAGCAGCTTAGAGGGGGGCTCCTATAATTCACCCCTCCACTTT.

This clone was detected only once. The chain couples TRBV30 to TRBJ1-6; no clear D gene. The ends were cut back, 1 base at V and 7 bases at J, with 14 bases in the middle. Looked up from germline, CDR1 is GTSNPN and CDR2 is SVGIG (reference sequence). There are 15 residues in the CDR3. The CDR3 nucleotides read TGTGCCTGGAGTGGACGAATTCGGTGGAATTCACCCCTCCACTTT. It codes for CAWSGRIRWNSPLHF.

This chain connects TRBV7-9 to TRBJ2-1; the D is unclear. The germline CDR1 and CDR2 sequences are SEHNR and FQNEAQ (reference sequence). The CDR3 has 11 residues. Trimming shortened V by 4 bases and J by 9 bases, and 7 bases separated the two germline ends. The CDR3 sequence is CASSSHGEQFF. The CDR3 region has the DNA TGTGCCAGCAGCTCCCACGGTGAGCAGTTCTTC.

The chain combines TRBV6-5 with TRBJ1-1; 7 bases are a match to TRBD1. This CDR3 has 14 residues. Trimming at V came to 7 bases and at J to 3 bases, leaving 8 bases not matched to a gene. In germline, CDR1 is MNHEY, CDR2 SVGAGI. The CDR3 here is CASTLEGADTEAFF. For the CDR3, the DNA is TGTGCCAGCACCTTGGAGGGGGCGGACACTGAAGCTTTCTTT.

The chain combines TRBV14 with TRBJ1-1, with no clear D. The CDR3 has 12 amino acids. The V and J ends lost 0 bases and 7 bases respectively, with 6 bases between them. Per the germline V gene, CDR1 is SGHDN and CDR2 is FVKESK. Here the CDR3 reads CASSQEENEAFF. Written as DNA, the CDR3 is TGTGCCAGCAGCCAAGAAGAGAATGAAGCTTTCTTT.

On this clone itself: The junction departs from germline at one end; a sequencing error may be responsible. The chain uses TRBV6-5 and TRBJ2-7; tentative D call: TRBD1 (5 bases). This CDR3 contains 14 residues. Germline V lookup: CDR1 MNHEY, CDR2 SVGAGI. The CDR3 spells CASNYGPGLGEQYF. Here the CDR3 DNA reads TGTGCCAGCAATTACGGCCCAGGGCTCGGGGAGCAGTACTTC.

The gene calls are TRBV3-1 (or the pseudogene TRBV3-2) and TRBJ1-2; 7 positions match TRBD1. V lost 2 bases and J lost 6; bases outside the gene matches: 6. CDR3 length: 14 amino acids. Germline V gives CDR1 LGHDT, CDR2 YNNKEL (reference sequence). CDR3 in DNA: TGTGCCAGCAGCCAATTAACAGGGGAACATGGCTACACCTTC. It is translated as CASSQLTGEHGYTF.

This clone was seen just once. The CDR3 DNA is TGTGCCAGCAGCATTAATGGAAACACCATATATTTT. Amino acid sequence: CASSINGNTIYF. The V gene is TRBV7-9, the J gene TRBJ1-3; no clear D gene. Germline loops: CDR1 SEHNR, CDR2 FQNEAQ (reference sequence). The CDR3 extends over 12 amino acids. The V gene lost 5 bases and the J gene lost 3 bases, with 5 bases spanning the gap. Full variable domain (rest looked up from reference TRBV7-9 and TRBJ1-3): DTGVSQNPRHKITKRGQNVTFRCDPISEHNRLYWYRQTLGQGPEFLTYFQNEAQLEKSRLLSDRFSAERPKGSFSTLEIQRTEQGDSAMYLCASSINGNTIYFGEGSWLTVV.

V gene TRBV7-2 combines with J gene TRBJ2-5; 9 bases are shared with TRBD1. This CDR3 has 14 residues. V shed 5 bases, J shed 1 base, and the junction held 2 bases outside the gene matches. Germline V gene lookup returns CDR1 SGHTA and CDR2 FQGNSA. CDR3 sequence reads: CASSRTGVQETQYF. Here the CDR3 DNA reads TGTGCCAGCAGCCGGACAGGGGTCCAAGAGACCCAGTACTTC. Together with reference TRBV7-2 and TRBJ2-5, the CDR3 gives the full variable domain: GAGVSQSPSNKVTEKGKDVELRCDPISGHTALYWYRQSLGQGLEFLIYFQGNSAPDKSGLPSDRFSAERTGGSVSTLTIQRTQQEDSAVYLCASSRTGVQETQYFGPGTRLLVL.

V gene TRBV19 combines with J gene TRBJ2-2, with D perhaps matching TRBD1 or TRBD2 (6 bases each). The CDR3 runs 17 residues. V was cut by 1 base and J by 4 bases, with 16 bases left in between. CDR1 LNHDA and CDR2 SQIVND come from the germline V gene (reference sequence). CDR3 DNA: TGTGCCAGTAGTATAGGGGGGCAGGGAGGAGGCACCGGGGAGCTGTTTTTT. Residues: CASSIGGQGGGTGELFF.

The chain is built from TRBV4-1 and TRBJ1-6; no clear D gene. The CDR3 is 14 residues long. V was trimmed by 1 base and J by 7 bases, leaving 8 bases between them. In germline, CDR1 is MGHRA, CDR2 YSYEKL. In DNA, the CDR3 is TGCGCCAGCAGCCAAGTGGTAGGCAATTCACCCCTCCACTTT. Residues: CASSQVVGNSPLHF.

Only a few counts were recorded for this clone. This chain uses TRBV5-8 with TRBJ2-7; D is ambiguous. CDR1 and CDR2 (germline): SGHTS, YDEGEE. The V and J ends lost 3 bases and 2 bases respectively, with 15 bases between them. This CDR3 is 15 amino acids long. The CDR3 DNA sequence: TGTGCCAGCAGCTGGCCCGGGTTCCTCACCTACGAGCAGTACTTC. Protein product: CASSWPGFLTYEQYF.

The chain carries TRBV10-3 and TRBJ1-1; a possible D gene is TRBD1 (5 bases). CDR1 and CDR2 (germline): ENHRY, SYGVKD. Trimming took 0 bases from V and 3 from J, leaving 26 bases between them. This CDR3 has 20 residues. CDR3 DNA sequence: TGTGCCATCAGTGAGTCGAATTTGCCAGGGAGAAATTTTAAAGACACTGAAGCTTTCTTT. Protein product: CAISESNLPGRNFKDTEAFF.

The gene calls are TRBV5-1 and TRBJ2-5; 7 bases are a match to TRBD1. After removal of 5 bases from V and 5 bases from J, the junction contained 18 bases not matched to a gene. The CDR3 runs 17 residues. Germline-derived CDR1 and CDR2 are SGHRS and YFSETQ. In nucleotides, the CDR3 is TGCGCCAGCAGGAAGAGGCTCATTATGTGGGACAGCGAGACCCAGTACTTC. Translated: CASRKRLIMWDSETQYF.

This chain joins TRBV2 and TRBJ2-7; TRBD1 or TRBD2 may be the D gene (5 bases each). V was clipped by 6 bases and J by 3 bases, with 12 bases between them. Germline V lookup: CDR1 SNHLY, CDR2 FYNNEI. The CDR3 sequence is 13 residues long. The CDR3 coding sequence is TGTGCCAGCAGCGGGACCTTCTACTACGAGCAGTACTTC. Translating gives CASSGTFYYEQYF.

CDR3 sequence: CASSDSGDTQYF. CDR3 nucleotide sequence: TGTGCCAGCAGTGACTCTGGAGATACGCAGTATTTT. This sequence joins TRBV6-4 and TRBJ2-3; D remains unclear. The CDR3 runs to 12 residues. V was cut by 0 bases and J by 5 bases, with 3 bases left in between. The germline V gene encodes CDR1 MRHNA and CDR2 SNTAGT.

The rearrangement joins TRBV6-5 to TRBJ1-2; a weak D match, TRBD1 (6 bases). V was trimmed by 6 bases and J by 1 base, leaving 15 bases between them. CDR3 length: 15 residues. Germline V gives CDR1 MNHEY, CDR2 SVGAGI. The CDR3 loop is CASRESGALNYGYTF. CDR3 DNA sequence: TGTGCCAGCAGGGAGTCGGGGGCCCTTAACTATGGCTACACCTTC.

CDR3 coding DNA: TGTGCCAGCAGCCCGTCCCCAGGGAACACCGGGGAGCTGTTTTTT. Its protein is CASSPSPGNTGELFF. J is TRBJ2-2 and V is TRBV5-4; no clear D gene. V lost 4 bases and J lost 1, with 11 bases in between. Germline V gene sequence: CDR1 SGHNT, CDR2 YYREEE (reference sequence). This CDR3 is built from 15 residues.

V usage is TRBV7-2 and J usage is TRBJ1-1; 8 bases map to TRBD1. CDR1 is SGHTA, CDR2 FQGNSA, per germline. CDR3 length equals 14 residues. V trimming: 3 bases; J trimming: 1 base; junction bases outside the gene matches: 1. In DNA form, the CDR3 reads TGTGCCAGCAGCTTGACAGGGGAGAACACTGAAGCTTTCTTT. It translates to CASSLTGENTEAFF.

The CDR3 sequence: CASSKGTSGEQYF. The CDR3 DNA is TGTGCCAGCAGCAAGGGAACGTCGGGGGAGCAGTACTTC. V is TRBV5-5 and J is TRBJ2-7, with D possibly being TRBD2 (5 bases). V shed 4 bases and J shed 7 bases, with 15 bases lying between them. Germline CDR1 SGHKS, CDR2 YYEKEE (reference sequence). The CDR3 is 13 amino acids.

The rearrangement links TRBV9 to TRBJ1-6; maybe TRBD1 (5 bases). CDR1 SGDLS and CDR2 YYNGEE come from the germline V gene. Trimming removed 4 bases from V and 7 bases from J, with 6 bases in between. This CDR3 spans 12 amino acids. CDR3: CASSQGNSPLHF. In DNA form, the CDR3 reads TGTGCCAGCAGCCAGGGAAATTCACCCCTCCACTTT.

This clone was counted only a few times. This rearrangement joins TRBV4-1 to TRBJ2-7; the match to TRBD1 covers 9 bases. V shed 4 bases and J 4 bases; nucleotides not matched to a gene: 2. Germline V gene sequence: CDR1 MGHRA, CDR2 YSYEKL. CDR3 size: 13 residues. The CDR3 sequence is CASSRGTGYEQYF. The CDR3 region has the DNA TGCGCCAGCAGCCGGGGGACAGGGTACGAGCAGTACTTC.

The chain joins TRBV7-8 to TRBJ2-1; 8 nucleotides align to TRBD2. Germline CDR1 is SGHVS and CDR2 is FQNEAQ. The CDR3 totals 16 residues. J was trimmed by 6 bases and V by 2 bases; bases with no gene match: 9. The CDR3: CASSLLLAEVSNEQFF. The CDR3 coding sequence is TGTGCCAGCAGCTTATTACTAGCGGAGGTTAGCAATGAGCAGTTCTTC.

The chain couples TRBV4-1 to TRBJ1-6, with D possibly being TRBD1 (6 bases). V was pared by 0 bases and J by 10 bases, with 13 bases between. Germline CDR1 reads MGHRA; CDR2 reads YSYEKL. The CDR3 extends over 15 amino acids. The CDR3 region is CASSQDFGQRSPLHF. The DNA of the CDR3 is TGCGCCAGCAGCCAAGATTTTGGACAGCGGTCACCCCTCCACTTT.

The genes are TRBV29-1 and TRBJ1-4; maybe TRBD1 (6 bases). Germline V gene lookup returns CDR1 SQVTM and CDR2 ANQGSEA. The CDR3 consists of 15 residues. V lost 6 bases and J 13 bases, leaving 27 bases between the germline ends. The CDR3 DNA follows: TGCAGCGTAGCGTCAGGGGCGGTAATTTTGGGGGGACTGTTTTTT. Translating gives CSVASGAVILGGLFF.

The chain recombines TRBV4-1 with TRBJ1-5, with TRBD1 identical over 9 bases. The CDR3 is 19 residues long. V shed 2 bases and J 1 base; nucleotides not matched to a gene: 12. Germline values: CDR1 MGHRA, CDR2 YSYEKL. This chain's CDR3 is CASSQTSTTTGGSNQPQHF. CDR3 DNA: TGCGCCAGCAGCCAAACCTCAACGACGACAGGGGGGAGCAATCAGCCCCAGCATTTT.

This clone was recorded only once. V usage is TRBV7-2 and J usage is TRBJ1-2; TRBD1 might be the D (5 bases). CDR1 and CDR2 from the germline V gene are SGHTA and FQGNSA. V was shortened by 5 bases and J by 8 bases, with 21 bases between the two germline ends. CDR3 length equals 15 residues. CDR3 sequence (DNA): TGTGCCAGCAGCCTGGGAGAGGCCTCCGGGGGAGGCTACACCTTC. Translating it yields CASSLGEASGGGYTF.

The chain uses TRBV7-2 and TRBJ2-1; 7 bases line up with TRBD1. V shed 3 bases, J shed 5 bases, and the junction held 4 bases outside the gene matches. Germline V CDR1 and CDR2: SGHTA, FQGNSA. CDR3 length: 14 amino acids. This chain's CDR3 is CASSFETGNNEQFF. CDR3 DNA: TGTGCCAGCAGCTTCGAGACAGGGAACAATGAGCAGTTCTTC. The full variable domain, completed using reference TRBV7-2 and TRBJ2-1, is GAGVSQSPSNKVTEKGKDVELRCDPISGHTALYWYRQSLGQGLEFLIYFQGNSAPDKSGLPSDRFSAERTGGSVSTLTIQRTQQEDSAVYLCASSFETGNNEQFFGPGTRLTVL.

The chain has TRBV19 and TRBJ1-5, with D perhaps matching TRBD1 (6 bases). The CDR3 sequence is 12 residues long. V lost 9 bases and J lost 4, with 10 bases in between. Germline CDR1 reads LNHDA; CDR2 reads SQIVND (reference sequence). The chain's CDR3 is CASTDRNQPQHF. CDR3 DNA sequence: TGTGCCAGCACCGACAGGAATCAGCCCCAGCATTTT.

The chain uses TRBV5-8 and TRBJ2-3, with 13 bases fitting TRBD2. The CDR3 covers 16 residues. Germline-derived CDR1 and CDR2 are SGHTS and YDEGEE. V dropped 4 bases and J dropped 2; count of bases not matched to a gene: 4. CDR3 DNA: TGTGCCAGCAGCACGGGACTAGCGGGGTACACAGATACGCAGTATTTT. Translating gives CASSTGLAGYTDTQYF.